The 4 T cell receptor beta chains below come from one sample, sequenced in a study of PD-1 blockade in classical Hodgkin lymphoma. Produced via immunoSEQ multiplex PCR; TCRdb's table is partial and in-frame only. The table includes 11,000 to 15,000 clones, 80% to 90% detected once. Time point described: cycle 4 day 1 (C4D1), after around six weeks of nivolumab. With no exception, relapse followed autologous stem cell transplantation in all patients, and brentuximab vedotin exposure varied. Specimen: peripheral blood mononuclear cells (PBMCs), collected before the fourth cycle of nivolumab. Receptor source: a human donor with classical Hodgkin lymphoma.

The chain recombines TRBV7-3 with TRBJ1-1; D call uncertain. Deletions cut 1 base from V and 1 base from J, with 16 bases between. CDR3 length equals 17 residues. Germline-derived CDR1 and CDR2 are SGHTA and FQGTGA. For the CDR3, the DNA is TGTGCCAGCAGCTTAAACCCCCAAAGCAACAAGAACACTGAAGCTTTCTTT. Protein: CASSLNPQSNKNTEAFF.

The genes are TRBV4-3 and TRBJ2-1, with TRBD2 as a possible D gene (6 bases). CDR1 and CDR2 (germline): LGHNA, YSLEER. The germline V and J ends were trimmed by 4 bases and 6 bases, with 16 bases remaining between them. The CDR3 is 15 residues long. This CDR3 reads CASSLSSAGVNEQFF. The CDR3 DNA is TGCGCCAGCAGCCTTTCTAGCGCCGGGGTCAATGAGCAGTTCTTC.

This clone has just a few counts. The rearrangement links TRBV30 to TRBJ2-2; no reliable D call. The V and J ends lost 1 base and 2 bases respectively, with 11 bases between them. The CDR3 consists of 15 residues. Germline V gene data show CDR1 as GTSNPN and CDR2 as SVGIG (reference sequence). CDR3 residues: CAWSGEGVNTGELFF. The DNA for the CDR3 is TGTGCCTGGAGTGGGGAAGGAGTTAACACCGGGGAGCTGTTTTTT.

The chain has TRBV7-8 and TRBJ1-1, with 7 bases that match TRBD1. The germline CDR1 and CDR2 sequences are SGHVS and FQNEAQ. V lost 5 bases to trimming and J lost 2 bases; unmatched junction nucleotides: 11. The length of the CDR3 is 16 residues. The CDR3 region is CASSAYPQGLNTEAFF. CDR3 DNA sequence: TGTGCCAGCAGCGCGTATCCACAGGGGCTCAACACTGAAGCTTTCTTT.